This is a list of T cell receptor beta chains from one sample in a study of T cell changes during pregnancy in multiple sclerosis. Clones were read by immunoSEQ multiplex PCR, and TCRdb kept only the in-frame ones, dropping some. The table lists approximately 43,000 clones, roughly 93% of them singletons. Material: CD8+ T cells from peripheral blood mononuclear cells, obtained in the third trimester of pregnancy. The receptors here all came from a female donor with multiple sclerosis, enrolled in a pregnancy study. Each CDR3 is given with its conserved first and last residue. A D gene is named only where the DNA matches it firmly. Clone size is stated in some rows and not others, as once, few, many or a class when expanded.

D gene	V gene	clone size	J gene	CDR3 protein	CDR3 DNA
NA	TRBV28	once	TRBJ2-3	CASSFLARSTDTQYF	TGTGCCAGCAGTTTCCTAGCGAGAAGCACAGATACGCAGTATTTT
NA	TRBV5-1	NA	TRBJ2-5	CASSPAFKRRETQYF	TGCGCCAGCAGCCCCGCCTTCAAGCGGCGGGAGACCCAGTACTTC
NA	TRBV12-5	NA	TRBJ1-1	CASGLDSNTEAFF	TGTGCTAGTGGTCTTGACTCGAACACTGAAGCTTTCTTT
NA	TRBV14	NA	TRBJ2-7	CASSQERGAYEQYF	TGTGCCAGCAGCCAAGAGCGGGGAGCCTACGAGCAGTACTTC
TRBD2	TRBV27	once	TRBJ2-4	CASSPHGAGLAKNIQYF	TGTGCCAGCAGCCCCCATGGAGCGGGGCTAGCCAAAAACATTCAGTACTTC
NA	TRBV19	NA	TRBJ2-7	CASSIYGGYYEQYF	TGTGCCAGTAGTATTTATGGAGGTTACTACGAGCAGTACTTC
TRBD1	TRBV7-9	NA	TRBJ1-1	CASRTGGSWNTEAFF	TGTGCCAGCAGAACAGGGGGGAGTTGGAACACTGAAGCTTTCTTT
NA	TRBV7-7	NA	TRBJ2-3	CASSRRGRDTDTQYF	TGTGCTAGCAGCCGGCGCGGCAGGGACACAGATACGCAGTATTTT
TRBD2	TRBV7-9	NA	TRBJ2-7	CASSSPTSGTSYEQYF	TGTGCCAGCAGCTCCCCCACTAGCGGGACCTCCTACGAGCAGTACTTC
NA	TRBV7-3	NA	TRBJ2-2	CASSPAGIPTGELFF	TGTGCCAGCAGCCCAGCCGGGATACCTACCGGGGAGCTGTTTTTT
NA	TRBV27	NA	TRBJ1-4	CASSLSDSNEKLFF	TGTGCCAGCAGTTTAAGCGACAGTAATGAAAAACTGTTTTTT
TRBD2	TRBV7-9	NA	TRBJ2-1	CASSSGLAPIEQFF	TGTGCCAGCAGCTCGGGACTAGCGCCCATTGAGCAGTTCTTC
NA	TRBV27	NA	TRBJ1-3	CASRGLSGNTIYF	TGTGCCAGCAGAGGACTCTCTGGAAACACCATATATTTT
NA	TRBV15	NA	TRBJ2-2	CATIRGASNTGELFF	TGTGCCACCATACGGGGGGCTTCCAACACCGGGGAGCTGTTTTTT
TRBD2	TRBV19	NA	TRBJ2-1	CASSATSASSYNEQFF	TGTGCCAGTAGTGCTACTAGCGCGAGCTCCTACAATGAGCAGTTCTTC
NA	TRBV6-1	NA	TRBJ2-4	CASSIRRGAKNIQYF	TGTGCCAGCAGTATTAGGAGGGGAGCCAAAAACATTCAGTACTTC
NA	TRBV9	NA	TRBJ2-7	CASSPSASYEQYF	TGTGCCAGCAGCCCCTCTGCGTCCTACGAGCAGTACTTC
NA	TRBV15	NA	TRBJ2-3	CATSRDEDFYTDTQYF	TGTGCCACCAGCAGAGATGAGGACTTCTACACAGATACGCAGTATTTT
TRBD2	TRBV6-1	NA	TRBJ2-2	CASSEGLAGVVTGELFF	TGTGCCAGCAGTGAGGGACTAGCGGGAGTGGTTACCGGGGAGCTGTTTTTT
NA	TRBV28	NA	TRBJ2-5	CASSLQGLRQETQYF	TGTGCCAGCAGCCTACAGGGTCTTCGGCAAGAGACCCAGTACTTC
TRBD1	TRBV2	NA	TRBJ2-2	CASSSGTGGWSTGELFF	TGTGCCAGCAGTTCCGGGACAGGTGGCTGGTCCACCGGGGAGCTGTTTTTT
TRBD1	TRBV6-1	NA	TRBJ1-2	CASSEEGRGPGYTF	TGTGCCAGCAGTGAAGAAGGCAGGGGGCCTGGCTACACCTTC
TRBD1	TRBV28	NA	TRBJ2-7	CASGPGQGFGEQYF	TGTGCCAGCGGTCCGGGACAGGGATTTGGCGAGCAGTACTTC
TRBD2	TRBV7-9	NA	TRBJ2-7	CASSTGLAGSSYEQYF	TGTGCCAGCAGCACGGGACTAGCGGGCAGCTCCTACGAGCAGTACTTC
NA	TRBV4-1	NA	TRBJ2-7	CASSQVSTVGSYEQYF	TGCGCCAGCAGCCAAGTGTCGACAGTCGGGTCCTACGAGCAGTACTTC
NA	TRBV7-9	NA	TRBJ2-1	CASSARGNEQFF	TGTGCCAGCAGCGCGAGGGGGAATGAGCAGTTCTTC
TRBD2	TRBV10-2	NA	TRBJ2-1	CASRSSGSDYNEQFF	TGCGCCAGCAGGAGTAGCGGGAGCGATTACAATGAGCAGTTCTTC
TRBD1	TRBV5-4	NA	TRBJ1-1	CASSLGDRGLTEAFF	TGTGCCAGCAGCTTGGGGGACAGGGGGCTGACTGAAGCTTTCTTT
NA	TRBV5-4	NA	TRBJ2-3	CASSLKSGKTASTDTQYF	TGTGCCAGCAGCTTGAAATCAGGGAAAACGGCTAGCACAGATACGCAGTATTTT
NA	TRBV28	once	TRBJ1-1	CASSLQLNTEAFF	TGTGCCAGCAGTTTACAGTTGAACACTGAAGCTTTCTTT
TRBD2	TRBV7-9	NA	TRBJ2-1	CASSPGTTTSSYNEQFF	TGTGCCAGCAGCCCGGGGACTACCACGAGCTCCTACAATGAGCAGTTCTTC
NA	TRBV14	NA	TRBJ2-7	CASSHGGNEQYF	TGTGCCAGCAGCCATGGGGGGAACGAGCAGTACTTC
NA	TRBV5-1	NA	TRBJ2-1	CASSLDAGGRGEQFF	TGCGCCAGCAGCTTGGATGCAGGGGGGCGAGGCGAGCAGTTCTTC
TRBD1	TRBV27	once	TRBJ1-1	CASSLSWDRPEAFF	TGTGCCAGCAGTTTATCGTGGGACAGGCCTGAAGCTTTCTTT
TRBD1	TRBV4-2	once	TRBJ2-4	CASSRQGDIQYF	TGTGCCAGCAGCCGACAGGGGGACATTCAGTACTTC
NA	TRBV9	NA	TRBJ2-5	CASSGQGETQYF	TGTGCCAGCAGCGGGCAGGGGGAGACCCAGTACTTC
NA	TRBV19	NA	TRBJ2-3	CASSPYGGEVTDTQYF	TGTGCCAGTAGTCCCTACGGCGGAGAGGTCACAGATACGCAGTATTTT
TRBD1	TRBV4-1	NA	TRBJ1-1	CASSQESTGDITEAFF	TGCGCCAGCAGCCAGGAGTCGACAGGGGACATCACTGAAGCTTTCTTT
TRBD2	TRBV27	once	TRBJ2-1	CASSFRLAGGIDEQFF	TGTGCCAGCAGTTTCCGACTAGCGGGAGGGATCGATGAGCAGTTCTTC
TRBD2	TRBV7-9	NA	TRBJ2-1	CASSGGLAGGWDEQFF	TGTGCCAGCAGCGGGGGACTAGCGGGAGGATGGGATGAGCAGTTCTTC